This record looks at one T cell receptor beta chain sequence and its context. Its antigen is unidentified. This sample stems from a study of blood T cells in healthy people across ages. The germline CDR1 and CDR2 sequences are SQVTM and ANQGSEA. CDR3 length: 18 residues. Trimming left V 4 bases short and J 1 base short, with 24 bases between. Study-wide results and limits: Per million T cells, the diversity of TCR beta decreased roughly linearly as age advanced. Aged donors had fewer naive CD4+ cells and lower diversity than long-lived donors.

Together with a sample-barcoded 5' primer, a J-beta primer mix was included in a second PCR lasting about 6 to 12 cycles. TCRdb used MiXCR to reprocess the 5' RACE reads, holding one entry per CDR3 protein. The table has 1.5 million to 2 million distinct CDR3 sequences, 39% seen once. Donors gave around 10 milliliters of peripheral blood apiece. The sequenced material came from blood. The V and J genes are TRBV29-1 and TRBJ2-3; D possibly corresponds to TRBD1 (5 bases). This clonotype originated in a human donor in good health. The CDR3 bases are TGCAGCGTTGGGGGCTACCCCAACTCTTATCCCGGCACAGATACGCAGTATTTT. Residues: CSVGGYPNSYPGTDTQYF.